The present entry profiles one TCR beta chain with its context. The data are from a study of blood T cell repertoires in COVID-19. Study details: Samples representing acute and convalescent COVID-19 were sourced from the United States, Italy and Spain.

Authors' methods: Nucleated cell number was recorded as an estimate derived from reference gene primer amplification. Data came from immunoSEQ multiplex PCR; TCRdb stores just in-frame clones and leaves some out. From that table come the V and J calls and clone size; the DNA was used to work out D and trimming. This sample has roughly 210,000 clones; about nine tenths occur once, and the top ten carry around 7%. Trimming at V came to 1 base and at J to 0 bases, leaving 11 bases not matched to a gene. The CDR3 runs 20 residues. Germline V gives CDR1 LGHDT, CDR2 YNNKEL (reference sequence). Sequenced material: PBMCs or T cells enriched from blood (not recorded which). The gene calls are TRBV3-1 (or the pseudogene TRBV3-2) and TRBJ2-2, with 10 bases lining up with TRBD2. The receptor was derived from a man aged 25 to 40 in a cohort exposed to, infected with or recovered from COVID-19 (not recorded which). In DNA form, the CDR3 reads TGTGCCAGCAGCCAAGGTGGCCAAGAGCGGGAGGGTCCGAACACCGGGGAGCTGTTTTTT. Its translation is CASSQGGQEREGPNTGELFF.